This T cell receptor (beta chain) appears in the sequencing data of a study of cytomegalovirus exposure and HLA in healthy donors. Notes on this clone: As yet, its antigen is unknown.

Per the germline V gene, CDR1 is MNHNS and CDR2 is SASEGT. V was pared by 2 bases and J by 3 bases, with 11 bases between. The CDR3 is made up of 14 amino acids. The study's findings and limits: Researchers reported in a later analysis that common viral pathogens appeared linked to several top clusters.

The PCR had 60 Vbeta and 13 Jbeta primers. Clones were sequenced by immunoSEQ multiplex PCR, and TCRdb holds only the in-frame ones, with some missing. Among a few hundred thousand clones, around 82% were seen once, and the ten largest hold about 2.7%. V usage is TRBV6-1 and J usage is TRBJ2-7; D is uncertain. The sample was PBMCs. The clonotype was recovered from a woman aged 25-40 years in good health and CMV-seronegative. Here the CDR3 reads CASSESLRYYEQYF. The DNA of the CDR3 is TGTGCCAGCAGTGAATCTCTCAGGTACTACGAGCAGTACTTC.